The sequence of this T cell receptor beta chain was determined in a study of early T cells in non-severe SARS-CoV-2 infection. For the study at large: Sequencing of bulk RNA from unsorted whole blood was done, without chain pairing.

This clonotype showed up many times. Looked up from germline, CDR1 is SEHNR and CDR2 is FQNEAQ (reference sequence). CDR3 size: 11 residues. V was pared by 6 bases and J by 6 bases, with 7 bases between. TCRdb fed the 5' RACE reads into MiXCR, producing one record per CDR3 protein. The sample has around 53,000 distinct CDR3 sequences; 10% to 15% are singletons. The J gene is TRBJ2-3, the V gene TRBV7-9, with TRBD1 as a possible D gene (6 bases). The sequencing sample was made of whole blood. The TCR was taken from an adult who was a healthcare worker with PCR-confirmed SARS-CoV-2 infection or an uninfected control (not recorded which). The CDR3 DNA is TGTGCCAGCAGTCAGGGGGATACGCAGTATTTT. It specifies CASSQGDTQYF.